One and the same sample provided the 4 T cell receptor beta chains below, sequenced in a study of blood T cell repertoires in COVID-19. Clones were sequenced by immunoSEQ multiplex PCR, and TCRdb holds only the in-frame ones, with some missing. The data hold 150,000 to 200,000 clones, with 83% observed a single time. The sequencing input was peripheral blood. Receptor source: a human donor in a cohort sampled during active COVID-19.

The chain couples TRBV27 to TRBJ2-3, with D maybe TRBD2 (6 bases). The V end lost 1 base, the J end lost 2 bases, and 16 bases lay between the germline ends. In germline, CDR1 is MNHEY, CDR2 SMNVEV (reference sequence). The CDR3 is 17 amino acids. The CDR3 here is CASSLWGGIADTDTQYF. The CDR3 nucleotides read TGTGCCAGCAGTTTATGGGGCGGGATAGCGGACACAGATACGCAGTATTTT.

The chain has TRBV10-3 and TRBJ2-3, with TRBD2 identical over 9 bases. Germline loops: CDR1 ENHRY, CDR2 SYGVKD. The CDR3 is 15 amino acids. The trim removed 5 bases at V and 2 bases at J, leaving 5 bases unmatched. In DNA, the CDR3 is TGTGCCATCAGTCAGACTAGCGGCTCCACAGATACGCAGTATTTT. It translates to CAISQTSGSTDTQYF.

V gene TRBV9 combines with J gene TRBJ2-7, with 7 bases matching TRBD2. The CDR3 totals 14 residues. After removal of 3 bases from V and 2 bases from J, the junction contained 5 bases not matched to a gene. CDR1 SGDLS and CDR2 YYNGEE come from the germline V gene. The CDR3 sequence: CASSAAGETYEQYF. CDR3 sequence (DNA): TGTGCCAGCAGCGCTGCGGGAGAGACCTACGAGCAGTACTTC.

DNA of the CDR3: TGTGCCAGCTCACCGAATACGCCCCCCGCGCCAGCTTTCTTT. Translated, it gives CASSPNTPPAPAFF. This chain links TRBV18 with TRBJ1-1; no definite D call. The germline gives CDR1 KGHSH, CDR2 LQKENI. V was pared by 3 bases and J by 10 bases, with 18 bases between. This CDR3 has 14 residues. Full variable domain (remainder filled in from reference TRBV18 and TRBJ1-1): NAGVMQNPRHLVRRRGQEARLRCSPMKGHSHVYWYRQLPEEGLKFMVYLQKENIIDESGMPKERFSAEFPKEGPSILRIQQVVRGDSAAYFCASSPNTPPAPAFFGQGTRLTVV.